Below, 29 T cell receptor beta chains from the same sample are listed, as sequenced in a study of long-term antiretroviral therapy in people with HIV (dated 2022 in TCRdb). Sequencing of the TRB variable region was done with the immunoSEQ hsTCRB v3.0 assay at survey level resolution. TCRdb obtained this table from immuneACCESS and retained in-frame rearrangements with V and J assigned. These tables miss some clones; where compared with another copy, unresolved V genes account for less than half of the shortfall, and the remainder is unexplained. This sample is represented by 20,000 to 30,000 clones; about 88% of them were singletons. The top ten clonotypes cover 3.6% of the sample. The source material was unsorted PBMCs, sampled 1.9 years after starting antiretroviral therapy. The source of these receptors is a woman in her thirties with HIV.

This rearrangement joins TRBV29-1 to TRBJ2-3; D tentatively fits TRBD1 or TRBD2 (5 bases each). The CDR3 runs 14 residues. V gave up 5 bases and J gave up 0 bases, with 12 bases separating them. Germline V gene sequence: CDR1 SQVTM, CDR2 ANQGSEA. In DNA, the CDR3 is TGCAGCGTTTCCCCGGGGCAAAGCACAGATACGCAGTATTTT. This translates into CSVSPGQSTDTQYF.

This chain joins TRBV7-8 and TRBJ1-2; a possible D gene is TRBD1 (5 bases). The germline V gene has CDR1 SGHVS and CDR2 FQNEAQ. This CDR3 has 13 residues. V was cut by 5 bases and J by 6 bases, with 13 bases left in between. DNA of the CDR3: TGTGCCAGCAGCCCTCTTGGGGGGAATGGCTACACCTTC. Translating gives CASSPLGGNGYTF.

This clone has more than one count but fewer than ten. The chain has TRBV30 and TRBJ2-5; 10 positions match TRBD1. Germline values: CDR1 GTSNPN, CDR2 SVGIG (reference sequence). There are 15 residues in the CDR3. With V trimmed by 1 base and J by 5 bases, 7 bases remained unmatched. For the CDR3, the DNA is TGTGCCTGGAGTGCCCAGACAGGGGGCGTGGAGACCCAGTACTTC. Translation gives CAWSAQTGGVETQYF.

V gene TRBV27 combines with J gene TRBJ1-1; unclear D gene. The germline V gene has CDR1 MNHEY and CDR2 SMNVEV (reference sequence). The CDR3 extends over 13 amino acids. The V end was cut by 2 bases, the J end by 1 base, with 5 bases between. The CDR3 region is CASSLGKNTEAFF. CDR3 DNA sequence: TGTGCCAGCAGTTTAGGCAAGAACACTGAAGCTTTCTTT.

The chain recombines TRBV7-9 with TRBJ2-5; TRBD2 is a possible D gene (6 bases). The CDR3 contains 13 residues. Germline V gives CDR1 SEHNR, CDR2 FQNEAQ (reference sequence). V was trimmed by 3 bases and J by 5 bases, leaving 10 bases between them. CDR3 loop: CASSFGGGETQYF. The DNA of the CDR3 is TGTGCCAGCAGCTTTGGGGGAGGCGAGACCCAGTACTTC. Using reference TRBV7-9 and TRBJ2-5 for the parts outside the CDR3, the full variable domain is DTGVSQNPRHKITKRGQNVTFRCDPISEHNRLYWYRQTLGQGPEFLTYFQNEAQLEKSRLLSDRFSAERPKGSFSTLEIQRTEQGDSAMYLCASSFGGGETQYFGPGTRLLVL.

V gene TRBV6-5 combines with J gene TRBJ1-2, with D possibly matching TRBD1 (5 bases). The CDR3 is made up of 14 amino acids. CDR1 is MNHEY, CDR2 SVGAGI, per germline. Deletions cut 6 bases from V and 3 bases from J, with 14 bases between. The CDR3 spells CASRRGFGDYGYTF. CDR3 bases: TGTGCCAGCAGAAGGGGTTTCGGGGACTATGGCTACACCTTC.

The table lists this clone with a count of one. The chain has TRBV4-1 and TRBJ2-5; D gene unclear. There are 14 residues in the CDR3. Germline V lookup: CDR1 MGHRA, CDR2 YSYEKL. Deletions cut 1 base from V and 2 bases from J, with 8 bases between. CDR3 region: CASSQVLGQETQYF. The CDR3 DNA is TGCGCCAGCAGCCAAGTACTGGGACAAGAGACCCAGTACTTC.

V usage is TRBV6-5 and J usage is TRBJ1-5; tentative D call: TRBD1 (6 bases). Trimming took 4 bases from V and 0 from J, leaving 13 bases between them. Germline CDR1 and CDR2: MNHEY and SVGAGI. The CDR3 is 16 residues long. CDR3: CASSSRTVNSNQPQHF. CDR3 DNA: TGTGCCAGCAGTTCACGGACAGTCAATAGCAATCAGCCCCAGCATTTT.

Written as DNA, the CDR3 is TGTGCCAGCAGCCCCCGGCTCGGCGGAGGTACCGGGGAGCTGTTTTTT. Translating gives CASSPRLGGGTGELFF. The V gene is TRBV9, the J gene TRBJ2-2, with a possible D match to TRBD2 (5 bases). Between the trimmed V and J ends, which lost 4 bases and 5 bases, there was a span of 18 bases. The CDR3 length is 16 residues. The germline V gene has CDR1 SGDLS and CDR2 YYNGEE.

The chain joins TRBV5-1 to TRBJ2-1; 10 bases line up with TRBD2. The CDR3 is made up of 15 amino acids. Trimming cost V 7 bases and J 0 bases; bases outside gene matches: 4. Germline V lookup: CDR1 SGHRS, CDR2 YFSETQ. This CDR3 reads CASCRLAGSYNEQFF. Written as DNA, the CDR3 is TGCGCCAGCTGCCGACTAGCGGGCTCCTACAATGAGCAGTTCTTC.

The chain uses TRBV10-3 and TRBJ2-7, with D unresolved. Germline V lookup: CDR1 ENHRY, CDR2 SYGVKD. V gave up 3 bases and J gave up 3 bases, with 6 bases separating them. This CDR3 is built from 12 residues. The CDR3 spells CAISDQSYEQYF. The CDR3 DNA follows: TGTGCCATCAGTGACCAGAGCTACGAGCAGTACTTC.

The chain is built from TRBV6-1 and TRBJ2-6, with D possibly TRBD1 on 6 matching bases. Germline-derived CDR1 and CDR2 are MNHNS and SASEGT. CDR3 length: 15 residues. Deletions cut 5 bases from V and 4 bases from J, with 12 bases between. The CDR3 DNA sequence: TGTGCCAGCAGTCTACAGGGTACCGGGGCCAACGTCCTGACTTTC. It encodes CASSLQGTGANVLTF.

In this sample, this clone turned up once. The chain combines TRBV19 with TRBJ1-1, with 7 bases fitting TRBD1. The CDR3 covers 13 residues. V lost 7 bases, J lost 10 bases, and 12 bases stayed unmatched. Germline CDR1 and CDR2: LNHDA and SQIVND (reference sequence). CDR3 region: CASKRTGVRGAFF. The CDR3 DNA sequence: TGTGCCAGTAAACGGACAGGTGTACGTGGAGCTTTCTTT.

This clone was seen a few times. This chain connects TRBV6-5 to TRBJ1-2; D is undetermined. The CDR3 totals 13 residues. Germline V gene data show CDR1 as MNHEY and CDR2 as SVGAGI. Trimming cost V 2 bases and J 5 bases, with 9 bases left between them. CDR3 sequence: CASSYARQYGYTF. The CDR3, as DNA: TGTGCCAGCAGTTACGCCAGGCAGTATGGCTACACCTTC.

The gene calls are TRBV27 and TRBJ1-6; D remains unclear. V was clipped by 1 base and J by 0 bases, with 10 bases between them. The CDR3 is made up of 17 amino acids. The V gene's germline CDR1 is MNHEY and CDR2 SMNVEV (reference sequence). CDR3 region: CASSLFRESSYNSPLHF. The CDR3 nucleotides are TGTGCCAGCAGTTTATTTAGGGAGAGCTCCTATAATTCACCCCTCCACTTT.

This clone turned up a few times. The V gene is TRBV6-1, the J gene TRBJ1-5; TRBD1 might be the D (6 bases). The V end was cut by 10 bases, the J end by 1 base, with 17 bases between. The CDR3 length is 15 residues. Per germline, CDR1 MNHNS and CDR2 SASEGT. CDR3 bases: TGTGCCATCTCAGGACAGCCGGGGAGCAATCAGCCCCAGCATTTT. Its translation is CAISGQPGSNQPQHF.

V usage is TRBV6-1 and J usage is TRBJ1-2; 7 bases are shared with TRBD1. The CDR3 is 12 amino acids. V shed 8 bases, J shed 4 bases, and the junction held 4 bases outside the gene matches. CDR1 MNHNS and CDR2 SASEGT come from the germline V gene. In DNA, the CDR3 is TGTGCCAGCCACAGGGGTCCCTATGGCTACACCTTC. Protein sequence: CASHRGPYGYTF.

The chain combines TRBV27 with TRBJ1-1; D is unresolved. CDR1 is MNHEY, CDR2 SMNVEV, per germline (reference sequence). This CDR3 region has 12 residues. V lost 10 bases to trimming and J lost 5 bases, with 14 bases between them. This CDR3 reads CATPGWRTEAFF. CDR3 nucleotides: TGTGCCACTCCGGGGTGGAGAACTGAAGCTTTCTTT.

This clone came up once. The CDR3 DNA is TGCGCCAGCAGCTCAACCGGGACCATCGTAGATACGCAGTATTTT. It codes for CASSSTGTIVDTQYF. The chain uses TRBV5-1 and TRBJ2-3; D possibly matches TRBD1 or TRBD2 (5 bases each). Germline CDR1 reads SGHRS; CDR2 reads YFSETQ. The CDR3 contains 15 residues. V was cut by 3 bases and J by 5 bases, with 16 bases left in between.

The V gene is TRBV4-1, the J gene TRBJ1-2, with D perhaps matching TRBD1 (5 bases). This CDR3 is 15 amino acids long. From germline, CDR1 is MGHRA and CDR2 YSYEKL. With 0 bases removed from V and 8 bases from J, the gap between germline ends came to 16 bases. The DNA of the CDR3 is TGCGCCAGCAGCCAAGATGAGGGGCACGTCGGGGGCTACACCTTC. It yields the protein CASSQDEGHVGGYTF.

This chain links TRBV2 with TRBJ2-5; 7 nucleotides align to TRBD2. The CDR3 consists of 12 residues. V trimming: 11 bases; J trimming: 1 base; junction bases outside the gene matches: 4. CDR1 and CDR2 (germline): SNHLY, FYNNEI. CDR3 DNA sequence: TGTGCCGGGGAGGGCCTCCAAGAGACCCAGTACTTC. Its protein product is CAGEGLQETQYF.

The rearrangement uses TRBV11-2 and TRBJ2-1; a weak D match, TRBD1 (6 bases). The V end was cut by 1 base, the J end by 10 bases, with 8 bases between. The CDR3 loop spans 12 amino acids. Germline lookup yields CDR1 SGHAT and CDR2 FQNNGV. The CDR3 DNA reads TGTGCCAGCAGCTTAGCAGGGGCCGAGCAGTTCTTC. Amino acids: CASSLAGAEQFF. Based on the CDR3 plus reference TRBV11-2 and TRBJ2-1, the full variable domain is EAGVAQSPRYKIIEKRQSVAFWCNPISGHATLYWYQQILGQGPKLLIQFQNNGVVDDSQLPKDRFSAERLKGVDSTLKIQPAKLEDSAVYLCASSLAGAEQFFGPGTRLTVL.

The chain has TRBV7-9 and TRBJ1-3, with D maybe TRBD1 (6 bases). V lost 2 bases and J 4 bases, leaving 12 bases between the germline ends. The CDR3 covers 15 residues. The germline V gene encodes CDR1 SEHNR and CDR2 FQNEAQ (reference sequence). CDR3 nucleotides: TGTGCCAGCAGCTTATTGCAGGGGTCGGGAAACACCATATATTTT. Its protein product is CASSLLQGSGNTIYF.

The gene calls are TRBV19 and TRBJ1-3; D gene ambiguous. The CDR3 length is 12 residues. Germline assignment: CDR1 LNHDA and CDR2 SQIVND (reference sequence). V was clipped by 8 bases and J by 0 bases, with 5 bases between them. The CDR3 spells CASGDSGNTIYF. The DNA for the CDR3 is TGTGCCAGTGGAGACTCTGGAAACACCATATATTTT.

The CDR3 protein is CASNPSGGAYNEQFF. The CDR3 nucleotides read TGCGCCAGCAACCCGTCGGGGGGGGCCTACAATGAGCAGTTCTTC. The chain recombines TRBV10-2 with TRBJ2-1; 8 bases agree with TRBD2. CDR1 and CDR2 from the germline V gene are WSHSY and SAAADI. The length of the CDR3 is 15 residues. Trimming at V came to 7 bases and at J to 2 bases, leaving 7 bases not matched to a gene.

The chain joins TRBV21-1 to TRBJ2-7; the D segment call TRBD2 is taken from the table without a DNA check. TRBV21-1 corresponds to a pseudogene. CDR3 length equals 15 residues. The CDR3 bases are TGTGCCAGCAGCAAACACTCGGGGGGGAGCTACGAGCAGTACTTC. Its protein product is CASSKHSGGSYEQYF.

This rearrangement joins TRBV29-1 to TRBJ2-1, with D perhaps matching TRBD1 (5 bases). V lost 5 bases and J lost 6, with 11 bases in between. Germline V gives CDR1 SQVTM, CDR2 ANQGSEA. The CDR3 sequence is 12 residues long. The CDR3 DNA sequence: TGCAGCGTTCTTGCGCAGGGCAATGAGCAGTTCTTC. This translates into CSVLAQGNEQFF.

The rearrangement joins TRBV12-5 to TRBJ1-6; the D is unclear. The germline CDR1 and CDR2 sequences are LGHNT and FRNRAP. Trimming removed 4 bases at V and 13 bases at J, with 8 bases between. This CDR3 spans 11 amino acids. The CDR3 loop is CASGSPAPLHF. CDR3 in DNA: TGTGCTAGTGGTTCCCCCGCCCCCCTCCACTTT.

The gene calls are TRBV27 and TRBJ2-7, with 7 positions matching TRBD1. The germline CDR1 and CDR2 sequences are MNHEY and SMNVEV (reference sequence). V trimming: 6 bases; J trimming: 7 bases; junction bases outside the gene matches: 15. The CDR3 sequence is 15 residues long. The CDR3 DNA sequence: TGTGCCAGCAGACCTTTCCGGGACAGCCTTCCGGAGCAGTACTTC. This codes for CASRPFRDSLPEQYF.